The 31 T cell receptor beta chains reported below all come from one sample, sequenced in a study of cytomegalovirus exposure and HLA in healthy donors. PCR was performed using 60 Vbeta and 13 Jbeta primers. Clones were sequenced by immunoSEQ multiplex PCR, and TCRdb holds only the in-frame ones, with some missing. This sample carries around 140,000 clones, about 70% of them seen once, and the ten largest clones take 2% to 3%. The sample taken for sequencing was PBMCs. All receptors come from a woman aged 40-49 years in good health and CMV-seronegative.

The CDR3 DNA is TGTGCCTGGGTGTTGACCGCTAACCAGGGAGGGAACGAGCAGTACTTC. Amino acids: CAWVLTANQGGNEQYF. The chain recombines TRBV30 with TRBJ2-7; 7 bases map to TRBD2. J lost 5 bases, V lost 5 bases, and 18 bases had no gene match. The CDR3 extends over 16 amino acids. Per germline, CDR1 GTSNPN and CDR2 SVGIG (reference sequence).

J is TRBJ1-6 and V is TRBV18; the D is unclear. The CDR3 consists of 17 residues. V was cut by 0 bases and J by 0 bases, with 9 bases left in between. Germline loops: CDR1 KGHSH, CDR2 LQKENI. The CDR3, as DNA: TGTGCCAGCTCACCACCTCCTCGTCTCTCCTATAATTCACCCCTCCACTTT. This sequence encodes CASSPPPRLSYNSPLHF.

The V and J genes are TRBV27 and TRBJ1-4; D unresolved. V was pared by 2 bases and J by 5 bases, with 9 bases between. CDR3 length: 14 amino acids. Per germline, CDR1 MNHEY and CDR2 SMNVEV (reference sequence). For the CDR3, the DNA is TGTGCCAGCAGTTTAGAGAGAAGCAATGAAAAACTGTTTTTT. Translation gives CASSLERSNEKLFF.

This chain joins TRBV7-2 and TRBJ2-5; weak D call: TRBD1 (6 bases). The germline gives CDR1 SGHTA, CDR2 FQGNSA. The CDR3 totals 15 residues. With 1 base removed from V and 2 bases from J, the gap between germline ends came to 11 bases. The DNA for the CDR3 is TGTGCCAGCAGCTTAGGAGGGACACCTCAAGAGACCCAGTACTTC. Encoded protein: CASSLGGTPQETQYF. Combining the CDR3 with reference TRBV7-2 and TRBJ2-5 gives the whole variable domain GAGVSQSPSNKVTEKGKDVELRCDPISGHTALYWYRQSLGQGLEFLIYFQGNSAPDKSGLPSDRFSAERTGGSVSTLTIQRTQQEDSAVYLCASSLGGTPQETQYFGPGTRLLVL.

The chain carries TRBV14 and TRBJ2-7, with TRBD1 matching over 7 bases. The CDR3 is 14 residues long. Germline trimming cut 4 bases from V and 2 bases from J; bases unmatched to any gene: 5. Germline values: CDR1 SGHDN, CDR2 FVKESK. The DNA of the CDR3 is TGTGCCAGCAGCCGACAGGGAACGGCCTACGAGCAGTACTTC. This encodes CASSRQGTAYEQYF.

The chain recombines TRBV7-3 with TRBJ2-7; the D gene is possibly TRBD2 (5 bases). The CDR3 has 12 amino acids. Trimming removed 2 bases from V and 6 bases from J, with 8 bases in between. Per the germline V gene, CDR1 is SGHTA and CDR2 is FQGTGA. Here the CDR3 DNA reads TGTGCCAGCAGCTTAGGCAGCGGCGAGCAGTACTTC. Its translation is CASSLGSGEQYF.

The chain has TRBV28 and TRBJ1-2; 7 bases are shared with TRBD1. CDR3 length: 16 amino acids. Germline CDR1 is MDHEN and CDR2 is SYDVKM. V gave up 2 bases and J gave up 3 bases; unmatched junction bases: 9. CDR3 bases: TGTGCCAGCAGTTTAGGCCCAGGACAGGAACACTATGGCTACACCTTC. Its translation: CASSLGPGQEHYGYTF.

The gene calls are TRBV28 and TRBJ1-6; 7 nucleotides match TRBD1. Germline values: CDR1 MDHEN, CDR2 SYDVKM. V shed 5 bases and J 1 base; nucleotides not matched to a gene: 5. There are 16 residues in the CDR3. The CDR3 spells CASSRDRESYNSPLHF. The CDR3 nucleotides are TGTGCCAGCAGTAGGGACAGAGAGTCCTATAATTCACCCCTCCACTTT. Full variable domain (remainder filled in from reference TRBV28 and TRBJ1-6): DVKVTQSSRYLVKRTGEKVFLECVQDMDHENMFWYRQDPGLGLRLIYFSYDVKMKEKGDIPEGYSVSREKKERFSLILESASTNQTSMYLCASSRDRESYNSPLHFGNGTRLTVT.

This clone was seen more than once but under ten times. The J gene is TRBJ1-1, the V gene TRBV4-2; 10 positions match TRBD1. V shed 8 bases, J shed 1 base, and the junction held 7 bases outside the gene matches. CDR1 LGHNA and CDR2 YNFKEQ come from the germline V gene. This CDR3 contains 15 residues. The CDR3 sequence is CASQDRGVTNTEAFF. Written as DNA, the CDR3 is TGTGCCAGCCAGGACAGGGGGGTGACGAACACTGAAGCTTTCTTT.

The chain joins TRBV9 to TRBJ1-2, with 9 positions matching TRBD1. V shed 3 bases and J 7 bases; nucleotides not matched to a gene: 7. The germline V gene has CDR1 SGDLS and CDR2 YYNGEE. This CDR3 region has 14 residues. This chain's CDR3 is CASSEGTGTFGYTF. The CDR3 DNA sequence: TGTGCCAGCAGCGAAGGGACAGGGACATTTGGCTACACCTTC.

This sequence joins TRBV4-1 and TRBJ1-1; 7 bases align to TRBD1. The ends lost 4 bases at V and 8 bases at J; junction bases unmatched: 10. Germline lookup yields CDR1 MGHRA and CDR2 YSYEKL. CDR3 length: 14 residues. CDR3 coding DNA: TGCGCCAGCAGCCCTATACTAAGGGGACAGGAAGCTTTCTTT. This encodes CASSPILRGQEAFF.

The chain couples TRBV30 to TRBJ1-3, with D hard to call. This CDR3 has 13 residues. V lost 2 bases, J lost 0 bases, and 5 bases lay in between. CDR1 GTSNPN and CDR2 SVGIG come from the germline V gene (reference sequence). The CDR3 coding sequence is TGTGCCTGGAGTTCCTACTCTGGAAACACCATATATTTT. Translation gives CAWSSYSGNTIYF. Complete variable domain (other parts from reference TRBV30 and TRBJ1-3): SQTIHQWPATLVQPVGSPLSLECTVEGTSNPNLYWYRQAAGRGLQLLFYSVGIGQISSEVPQNLSASRPQDRQFILSSKKLLLSDSGFYLCAWSSYSGNTIYFGEGSWLTVV.

DNA for the CDR3: TGTGCCAGCAGCCCCGCCCCACAAGATAGCAATCAGCCCCAGCATTTT. This sequence encodes CASSPAPQDSNQPQHF. The chain combines TRBV2 with TRBJ1-5; no reliable D call. V was clipped by 6 bases and J by 0 bases, with 15 bases between them. CDR3 length: 16 residues. CDR1 is SNHLY, CDR2 FYNNEI, per germline.

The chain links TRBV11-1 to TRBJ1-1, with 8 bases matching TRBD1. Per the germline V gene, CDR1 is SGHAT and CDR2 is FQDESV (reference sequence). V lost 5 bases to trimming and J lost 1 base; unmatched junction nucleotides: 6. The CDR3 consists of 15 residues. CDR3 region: CASSGRTGKNTEAFF. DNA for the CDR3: TGTGCCAGCAGCGGAAGGACAGGGAAGAACACTGAAGCTTTCTTT.

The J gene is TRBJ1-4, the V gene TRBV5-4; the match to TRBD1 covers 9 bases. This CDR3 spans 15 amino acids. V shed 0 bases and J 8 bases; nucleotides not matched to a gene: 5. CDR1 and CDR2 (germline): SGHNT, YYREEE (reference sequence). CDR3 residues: CASSLDSGQGEKLFF. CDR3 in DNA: TGTGCCAGCAGCTTGGATTCGGGACAGGGAGAAAAACTGTTTTTT.

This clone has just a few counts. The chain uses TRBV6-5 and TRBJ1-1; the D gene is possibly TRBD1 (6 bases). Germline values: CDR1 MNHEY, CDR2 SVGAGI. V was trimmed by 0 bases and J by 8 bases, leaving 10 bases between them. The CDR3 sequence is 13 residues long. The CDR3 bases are TGTGCCAGCAGTTACTCGAGGGGGGGGGAAGCTTTCTTT. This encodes CASSYSRGGEAFF.

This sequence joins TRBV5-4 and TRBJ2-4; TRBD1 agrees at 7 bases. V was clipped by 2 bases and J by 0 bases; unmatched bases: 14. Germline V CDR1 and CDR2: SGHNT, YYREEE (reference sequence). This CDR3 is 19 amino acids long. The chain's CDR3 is CASSFTGAPFLLAKNIQYF. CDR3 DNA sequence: TGTGCCAGCAGCTTTACAGGGGCCCCGTTCCTTCTAGCCAAAAACATTCAGTACTTC. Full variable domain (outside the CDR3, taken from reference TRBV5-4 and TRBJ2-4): ETGVTQSPTHLIKTRGQQVTLRCSSQSGHNTVSWYQQALGQGPQFIFQYYREEENGRGNFPPRFSGLQFPNYSSELNVNALELDDSALYLCASSFTGAPFLLAKNIQYFGAGTRLSVL.

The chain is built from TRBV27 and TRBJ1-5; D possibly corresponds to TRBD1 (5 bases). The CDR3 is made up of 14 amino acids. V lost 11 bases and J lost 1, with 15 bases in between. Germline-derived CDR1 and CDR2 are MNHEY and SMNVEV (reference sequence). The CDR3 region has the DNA TGTGCCTCCCAAGACAGTAAGAGCAATCAGCCCCAGCATTTT. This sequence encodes CASQDSKSNQPQHF.

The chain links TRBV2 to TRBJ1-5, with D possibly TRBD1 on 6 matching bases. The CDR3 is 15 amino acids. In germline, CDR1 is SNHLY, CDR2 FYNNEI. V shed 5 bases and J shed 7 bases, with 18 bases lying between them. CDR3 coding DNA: TGTGCCAGCAGTAAAGGGGGGGGAGTAGGGCAGCCCCAGCATTTT. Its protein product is CASSKGGGVGQPQHF.

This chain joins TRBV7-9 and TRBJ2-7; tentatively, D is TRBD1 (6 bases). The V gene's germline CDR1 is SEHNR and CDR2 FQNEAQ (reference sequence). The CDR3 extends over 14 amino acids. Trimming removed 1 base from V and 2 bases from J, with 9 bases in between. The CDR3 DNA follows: TGTGCCAGCAGCTTAGGACAGGACCCCTACGAGCAGTACTTC. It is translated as CASSLGQDPYEQYF.

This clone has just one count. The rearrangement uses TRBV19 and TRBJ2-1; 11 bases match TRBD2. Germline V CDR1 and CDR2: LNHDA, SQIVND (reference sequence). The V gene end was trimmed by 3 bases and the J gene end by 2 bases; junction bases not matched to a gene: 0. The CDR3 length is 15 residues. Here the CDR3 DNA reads TGTGCCAGTAGTATGACTAGCGGGGCCTACAATGAGCAGTTCTTC. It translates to CASSMTSGAYNEQFF.

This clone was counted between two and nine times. The CDR3 DNA reads as TGTGCCAGCAGTCCGAGGGGGGGGGTGTCCTACGAGCAGTACTTC. Translating gives CASSPRGGVSYEQYF. The V and J genes are TRBV28 and TRBJ2-7; D is perhaps TRBD2 (7 bases). Between the trimmed V and J ends, which lost 5 bases and 1 base, there was a span of 15 bases. The germline gives CDR1 MDHEN, CDR2 SYDVKM. The CDR3 contains 15 residues.

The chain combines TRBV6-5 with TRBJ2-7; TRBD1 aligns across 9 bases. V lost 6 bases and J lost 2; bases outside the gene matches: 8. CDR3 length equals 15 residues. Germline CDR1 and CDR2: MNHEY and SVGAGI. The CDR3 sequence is CASRLDRGSTYEQYF. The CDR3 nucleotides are TGTGCCAGCAGACTCGACAGGGGGTCTACCTACGAGCAGTACTTC.

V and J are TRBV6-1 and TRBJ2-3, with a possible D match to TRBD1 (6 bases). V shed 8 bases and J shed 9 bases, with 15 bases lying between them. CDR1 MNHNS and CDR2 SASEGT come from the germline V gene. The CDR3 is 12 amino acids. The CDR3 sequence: CASVETGNTQYF. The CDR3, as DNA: TGTGCCAGCGTGGAAACAGGGAACACGCAGTATTTT.

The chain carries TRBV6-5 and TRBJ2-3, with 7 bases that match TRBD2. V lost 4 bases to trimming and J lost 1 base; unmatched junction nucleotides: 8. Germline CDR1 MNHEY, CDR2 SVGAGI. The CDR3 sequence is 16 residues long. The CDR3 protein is CASSLGEGEGTDTQYF. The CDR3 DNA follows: TGTGCCAGCAGTTTAGGGGAGGGTGAGGGCACAGATACGCAGTATTTT.

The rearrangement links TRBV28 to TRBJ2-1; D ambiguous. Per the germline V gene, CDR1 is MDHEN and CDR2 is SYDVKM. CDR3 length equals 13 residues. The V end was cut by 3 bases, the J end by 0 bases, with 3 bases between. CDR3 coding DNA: TGTGCCAGCAGTTTGAGCTCCTACAATGAGCAGTTCTTC. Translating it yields CASSLSSYNEQFF.

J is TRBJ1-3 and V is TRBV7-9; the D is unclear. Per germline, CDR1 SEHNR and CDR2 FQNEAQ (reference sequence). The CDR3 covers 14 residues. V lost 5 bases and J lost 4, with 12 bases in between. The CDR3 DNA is TGTGCCAGCAGCCCTGGGCCAGCCGGAAACACCATATATTTT. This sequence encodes CASSPGPAGNTIYF.

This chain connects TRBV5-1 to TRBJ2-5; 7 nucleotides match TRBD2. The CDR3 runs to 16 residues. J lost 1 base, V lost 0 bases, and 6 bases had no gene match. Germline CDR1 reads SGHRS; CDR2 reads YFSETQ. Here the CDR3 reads CASSLAASGAQETQYF. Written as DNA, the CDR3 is TGCGCCAGCAGCTTGGCGGCTAGCGGTGCCCAAGAGACCCAGTACTTC.

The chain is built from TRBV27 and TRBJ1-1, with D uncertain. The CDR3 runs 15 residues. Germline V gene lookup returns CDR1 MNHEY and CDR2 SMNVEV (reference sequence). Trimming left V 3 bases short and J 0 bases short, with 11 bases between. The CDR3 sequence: CASSFPQFMNTEAFF. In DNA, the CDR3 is TGTGCCAGCAGTTTTCCACAGTTCATGAACACTGAAGCTTTCTTT.

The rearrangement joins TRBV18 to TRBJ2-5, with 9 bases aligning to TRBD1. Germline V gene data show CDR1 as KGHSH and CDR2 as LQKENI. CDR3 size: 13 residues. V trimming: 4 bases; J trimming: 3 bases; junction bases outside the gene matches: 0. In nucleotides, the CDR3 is TGTGCCAGCTCACGGACAGGGGAAGAGACCCAGTACTTC. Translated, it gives CASSRTGEETQYF.

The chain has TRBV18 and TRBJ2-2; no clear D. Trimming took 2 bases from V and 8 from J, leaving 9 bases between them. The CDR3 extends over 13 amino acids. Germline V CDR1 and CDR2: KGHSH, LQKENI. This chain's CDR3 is CASSPSLAGELFF. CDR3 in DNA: TGTGCCAGCTCACCATCTCTGGCAGGGGAGCTGTTTTTT.